The clone carrying this TCR beta chain has a handful of counts. Its antigen is not identified. This specimen belongs to a study of blood T cells in healthy people across ages. Study results and caveats: It was not possible, with unsorted PBMCs, to conclusively compare naive and antigen-experienced cells.

Primed by a sample-barcoded 5' primer and a J-beta primer mix, a second PCR proceeded for about 6 to 12 cycles. Every cDNA molecule carried a tag from a template-switch adaptor bearing 12 random nucleotides. One entry per CDR3 protein results from TCRdb running MiXCR on the 5' RACE reads. Of around 1,500,000 distinct CDR3 sequences listed, approximately 38% are singletons. Each sample used at least 7 million PBMCs. The extraction recovered at least 5 micrograms of total RNA per sample. Germline V CDR1 and CDR2: MNHEY, SMNVEV (reference sequence). This CDR3 has 15 residues. The chain is built from TRBV27 and TRBJ2-4; TRBD2 agrees at 12 bases. TRBJ2-7 explains the end of the DNA better; the J call may be wrong. The sample comprised blood. The sequence came from a woman between 18 and 29 years old in good health. The CDR3 DNA follows: TGTGCCAGCAGTTTCCGGACTAGCGGGAACTACGAGCAGTACTTC. The encoded protein is CASSFRTSGNYEQYF.